This T cell receptor (beta chain) stems from a study of TIL therapy for anti-PD-1-resistant metastatic lung cancer. Findings of the study overall: Many TIL product clones were absent from baseline tumor, suggesting clonal contraction.

Comments on this clone: Its matching antigen is unknown.

Time point here: pre-treatment sample, taken before nivolumab and TIL therapy. Most excised metastases sampled were pleural nodules or supraclavicular lymph nodes. The libraries were made with immunoSEQ v3. Assay: immunoSEQ multiplex PCR; the TCRdb copy retains only in-frame clones and omits some. In the table there are 5,500 to 7,500 clones, less than 70% of which are singletons. Germline-derived CDR1 and CDR2 are LGHDT and YNNKEL (reference sequence). The CDR3 is made up of 14 amino acids. V was clipped by 2 bases and J by 7 bases, with 11 bases between them. Material: tumor tissue, obtained at baseline. The receptor's source is a person between 25 and 79 years old with non-small cell lung cancer. The V gene is TRBV3-1 (or the pseudogene TRBV3-2), the J gene TRBJ1-4; maybe TRBD1 (5 bases). CDR3 sequence reads: CASSQLGVGEKLFF. The CDR3, as DNA: TGTGCCAGCAGCCAATTGGGGGTCGGTGAAAAACTGTTTTTT.